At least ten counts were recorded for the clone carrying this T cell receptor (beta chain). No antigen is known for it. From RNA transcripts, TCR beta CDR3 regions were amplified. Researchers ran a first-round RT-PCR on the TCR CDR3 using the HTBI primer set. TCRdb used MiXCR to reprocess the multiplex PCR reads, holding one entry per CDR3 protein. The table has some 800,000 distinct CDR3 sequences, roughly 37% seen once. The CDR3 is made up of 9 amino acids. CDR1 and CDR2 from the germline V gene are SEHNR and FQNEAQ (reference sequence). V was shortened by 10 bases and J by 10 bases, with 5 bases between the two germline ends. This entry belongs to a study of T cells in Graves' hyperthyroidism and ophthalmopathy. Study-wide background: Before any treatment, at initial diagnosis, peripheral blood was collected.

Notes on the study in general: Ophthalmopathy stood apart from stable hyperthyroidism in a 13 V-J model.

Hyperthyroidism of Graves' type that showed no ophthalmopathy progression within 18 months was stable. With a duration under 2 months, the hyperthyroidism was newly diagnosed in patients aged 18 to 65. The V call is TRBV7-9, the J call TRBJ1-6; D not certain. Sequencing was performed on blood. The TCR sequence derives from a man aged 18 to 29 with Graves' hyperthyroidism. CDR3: CAIGSPLHF. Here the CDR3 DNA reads TGTGCCATAGGGTCACCCCTCCACTTT. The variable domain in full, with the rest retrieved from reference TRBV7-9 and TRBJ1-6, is DTGVSQNPRHKITKRGQNVTFRCDPISEHNRLYWYRQTLGQGPEFLTYFQNEAQLEKSRLLSDRFSAERPKGSFSTLEIQRTEQGDSAMYLCAIGSPLHFGNGTRLTVT.